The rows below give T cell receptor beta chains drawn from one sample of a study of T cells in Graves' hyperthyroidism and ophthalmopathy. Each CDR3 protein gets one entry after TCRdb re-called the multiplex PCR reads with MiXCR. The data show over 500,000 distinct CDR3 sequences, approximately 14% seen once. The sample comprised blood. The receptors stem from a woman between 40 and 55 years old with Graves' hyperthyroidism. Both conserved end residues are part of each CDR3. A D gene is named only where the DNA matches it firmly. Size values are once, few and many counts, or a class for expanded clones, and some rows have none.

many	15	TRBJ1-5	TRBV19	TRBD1	CASSTTGGGNQPQHF	TGTGCCAGTAGTACCACAGGGGGCGGCAATCAGCCCCAGCATTTT
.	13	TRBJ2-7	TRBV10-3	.	CAISVLEEGEQYF	TGTGCCATCAGTGTATTAGAGGAAGGGGAGCAGTACTTC
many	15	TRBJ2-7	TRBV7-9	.	CASSFRGSSSYEQYF	TGTGCCAGCAGCTTCCGGGGGTCCAGCTCCTACGAGCAGTACTTC
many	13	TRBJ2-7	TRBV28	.	CASSLRQPDEQYF	TGTGCCAGCAGTTTAAGACAGCCAGATGAGCAGTACTTC
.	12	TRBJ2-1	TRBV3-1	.	CASSRSQDEQFF	TGTGCCAGCAGCCGGAGTCAGGATGAGCAGTTCTTC
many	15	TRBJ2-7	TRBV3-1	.	CASSHDGASSYEQYF	TGTGCCAGCAGCCATGACGGGGCCAGCTCCTACGAGCAGTACTTC
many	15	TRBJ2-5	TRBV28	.	CASSLSSGTQETQYF	TGTGCCAGCAGTTTATCCTCCGGGACTCAAGAGACCCAGTACTTC
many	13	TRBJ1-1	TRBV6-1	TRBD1	CASTEGGGNEAFF	TGTGCCAGCACCGAAGGAGGGGGCAATGAAGCTTTCTTT
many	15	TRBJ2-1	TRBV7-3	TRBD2	CASSSSGTSYNEQFF	TGTGCCAGCAGCTCCTCCGGGACTAGCTACAATGAGCAGTTCTTC
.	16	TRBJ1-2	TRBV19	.	CASSIDLSAGLYGYTF	TGTGCCAGTAGTATAGATCTTTCGGCAGGACTATATGGCTACACCTTC
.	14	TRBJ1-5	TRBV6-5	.	CASSYVMGGQPQHF	TGTGCCAGCAGTTACGTGATGGGCGGCCAGCCCCAGCATTTT
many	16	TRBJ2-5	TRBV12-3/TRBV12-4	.	CASSSAPAAYRGTQYF	TGTGCCAGCAGTTCTGCCCCCGCGGCCTACCGGGGGACCCAGTACTTC
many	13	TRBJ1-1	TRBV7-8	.	CASSPQSRREAFF	TGTGCCAGCAGCCCACAGAGCCGTCGTGAAGCTTTCTTT
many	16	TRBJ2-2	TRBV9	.	CASSVDRAGNPGELFF	TGTGCCAGCAGCGTAGATCGGGCGGGGAACCCCGGGGAGCTGTTTTTT
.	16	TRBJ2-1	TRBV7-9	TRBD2	CASSLGLAGAGDEQFF	TGTGCCAGCAGCTTAGGTCTAGCGGGGGCCGGGGATGAGCAGTTCTTC
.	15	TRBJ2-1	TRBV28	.	CASRGGRISYNEQFF	TGTGCCAGCAGGGGTGGGAGGATTTCCTACAATGAGCAGTTCTTC
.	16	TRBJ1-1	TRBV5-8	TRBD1	CASSWGQGMWNTEAFF	TGTGCCAGCAGTTGGGGACAGGGGATGTGGAACACTGAAGCTTTCTTT
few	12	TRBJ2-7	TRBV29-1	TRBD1	CSVGQGSREQYF	TGCAGCGTGGGACAGGGGTCTCGCGAGCAGTACTTC
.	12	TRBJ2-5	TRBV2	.	CASKGAGETQYF	TGTGCCAGCAAGGGGGCGGGGGAGACCCAGTACTTC
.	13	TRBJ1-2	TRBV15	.	CATSRVMGDGYTF	TGTGCCACCAGCAGAGTTATGGGGGATGGCTACACCTTC
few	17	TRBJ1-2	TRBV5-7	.	CASSLRFGGQETLGYTF	TGTGCCAGCAGCTTGCGATTCGGGGGCCAGGAAACTTTGGGCTACACCTTC
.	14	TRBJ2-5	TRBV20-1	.	CSASPEGVRETQYF	TGCAGTGCTTCCCCGGAGGGTGTACGGGAGACCCAGTACTTC
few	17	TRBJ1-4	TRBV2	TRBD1	CASSLSIQGAQNEKLFF	TGTGCCAGCAGCCTCTCCATCCAGGGGGCGCAAAATGAAAAACTGTTTTTT
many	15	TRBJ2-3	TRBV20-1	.	CSARDWQRGTDTQYF	TGCAGTGCTAGAGATTGGCAGCGGGGCACAGATACGCAGTATTTT
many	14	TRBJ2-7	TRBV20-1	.	CSASGYYGLYEQYF	TGCAGTGCTAGCGGGTATTACGGGTTGTACGAGCAGTACTTC
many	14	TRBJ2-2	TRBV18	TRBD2	CASQSSGMTGELFF	TGTGCCAGCCAGTCTAGCGGGATGACCGGGGAGCTGTTTTTT
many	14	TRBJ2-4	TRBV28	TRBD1	CASSYPGTVNIQYF	TGTGCCAGCAGCTACCCCGGGACAGTGAACATTCAGTACTTC
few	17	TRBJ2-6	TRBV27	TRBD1	CASSFRQGVTGANVLTF	TGTGCCAGCAGTTTTAGACAGGGGGTAACTGGGGCCAACGTCCTGACTTTC
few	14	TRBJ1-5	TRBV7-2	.	CASSLTASNQPQHF	TGTGCCAGCAGCTTAACAGCAAGCAATCAGCCCCAGCATTTT
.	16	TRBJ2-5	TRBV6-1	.	CASSENRVARGETQYF	TGTGCCAGCAGTGAAAACCGGGTTGCGCGCGGGGAGACCCAGTACTTC
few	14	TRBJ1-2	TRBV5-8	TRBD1	CASSLSTGGDGYTF	TGTGCCAGCAGCTTGAGCACAGGGGGCGATGGCTACACCTTC
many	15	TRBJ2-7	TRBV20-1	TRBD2	CSARMTSGNSYEQYF	TGCAGTGCTCGAATGACTAGCGGGAACTCCTACGAGCAGTACTTC
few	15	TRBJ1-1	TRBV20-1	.	CSARDLRGWDTEAFF	TGCAGTGCTAGAGATCTTAGGGGCTGGGACACTGAAGCTTTCTTT